The rows below give T cell receptor beta chains drawn from one sample of a study of OX40 agonist ivuxolimab in advanced cancers. Profiled with immunoSEQ multiplex PCR; TCRdb holds only in-frame clones, not every one. The repertoire consists of under 95,000 clones, with around 90% occurring once and the leading ten covering about 1.3%. This sample comprised CD4+ or CD8+ T cells sorted from blood, obtained in a trial of the OX40 agonist ivuxolimab. The origin of the receptors is an adult with an advanced solid tumor such as melanoma, head and neck, liver or kidney cancer. Each CDR3 is given without its conserved first and last residue.

J gene	V gene	CDR3 length	CDR3 protein
TRBJ2-5	TRBV5-6	10	ASSSLRETQY
TRBJ1-5	TRBV7-2	11	ASSLVGNQPQH
TRBJ1-3	TRBV11-2	14	ASSLAARGNGNTIY
TRBJ2-7	TRBV27	14	ASSPTWTAILYEQY
TRBJ2-3	TRBV2	13	ASSDTSGRTDTQY
TRBJ1-4	TRBV29-1	11	SGRGIFQEKLF
TRBJ1-3	TRBV28	13	ASSQGGGSGNTIY
TRBJ1-4	TRBV6-6	11	ASSTEGGSKLF
TRBJ2-1	TRBV7-9	13	ASRGRGGRSNEQF
TRBJ2-2	TRBV11-2	14	ASSSTEGLESRELF
TRBJ2-2	TRBV19	15	ASSIHRGMRSTGELF
TRBJ2-2	TRBV6-5	12	ASRAGTNTGELF